A single sample is the source of the 12 T cell receptor beta chains below, sequenced in a study of cytomegalovirus exposure and HLA in healthy donors. PCR amplification relied on 60 Vbeta primers (plus 13 Jbeta primers). Clones were read by immunoSEQ multiplex PCR, and TCRdb kept only the in-frame ones, dropping some. Its table records roughly 190,000 clones. Material: PBMCs. These receptors were taken from a man aged 30 to 39 in good health and CMV-seronegative.

This chain joins TRBV20-1 and TRBJ1-1; 8 nucleotides agree with TRBD1. V lost 5 bases, J lost 7 bases, and 3 bases stayed unmatched. Germline loops: CDR1 DFQATT, CDR2 SNEGSKA (reference sequence). This CDR3 has 11 amino acids. CDR3 sequence (DNA): TGCAGTGCTCCCGGACAGGGTGAAGCTTTCTTT. As protein: CSAPGQGEAFF.

The DNA for the CDR3 is TGTGCCAGCAGAGGGACTAGCGGGGGGGCGGGCTGGCGAACAGATACGCAGTATTTT. Protein product: CASRGTSGGAGWRTDTQYF. V and J are TRBV2 and TRBJ2-3; 16 bases are a match to TRBD2. Trimming cost V 6 bases and J 3 bases; bases outside gene matches: 12. The CDR3 covers 19 residues. CDR1 and CDR2 (germline): SNHLY, FYNNEI.

The CDR3 loop reads CASRMTTGGFEKLFF. The CDR3 bases are TGTGCCAGCAGAATGACGACAGGGGGCTTTGAAAAACTGTTTTTT. The genes are TRBV6-5 and TRBJ1-4, with 10 bases identical to TRBD1. V was pared by 6 bases and J by 7 bases, with 8 bases of the junction left unmatched. Germline CDR1 is MNHEY and CDR2 is SVGAGI. The CDR3 sequence is 15 residues long.

The chain recombines TRBV5-1 with TRBJ2-1; TRBD2 aligns across 10 bases. This CDR3 contains 15 residues. V shed 4 bases and J 7 bases; nucleotides not matched to a gene: 8. Per the germline V gene, CDR1 is SGHRS and CDR2 is YFSETQ. The CDR3 nucleotides read TGCGCCAGCAGCGGTCTAGCGGGAGATATTAATGAGCAGTTCTTC. Protein: CASSGLAGDINEQFF.

The chain uses TRBV5-5 and TRBJ1-2; D may be TRBD1 (5 bases). Germline lookup yields CDR1 SGHKS and CDR2 YYEKEE (reference sequence). V was cut by 0 bases and J by 5 bases, with 14 bases left in between. The CDR3 loop spans 15 amino acids. The CDR3 reads CASSLGGGRRYGYTF. In DNA, the CDR3 is TGTGCCAGCAGCTTGGGCGGGGGAAGGAGATATGGCTACACCTTC.

The genes are TRBV28 and TRBJ2-1, with TRBD2 matching 7 bases. This CDR3 region has 15 residues. Germline assignment: CDR1 MDHEN and CDR2 SYDVKM. J lost 4 bases, V lost 5 bases, and 8 bases had no gene match. The CDR3 DNA reads TGTGCCAGCAGTCCGCTGGCGGGGGATTACAATGAGCAGTTCTTC. Translated, it gives CASSPLAGDYNEQFF.

V and J are TRBV28 and TRBJ2-7; possible D gene TRBD2, 5 bases. Germline V lookup: CDR1 MDHEN, CDR2 SYDVKM. The CDR3 runs to 14 residues. Trimming removed 8 bases at V and 4 bases at J, with 18 bases between. As DNA, the CDR3 is TGTGCCAGCTGGCGAGGAGGTACTATATACGAGCAGTACTTC. This encodes CASWRGGTIYEQYF.

The chain links TRBV10-2 to TRBJ2-1, with 12 bases that match TRBD2. The CDR3 has 14 residues. Looked up from germline, CDR1 is WSHSY and CDR2 is SAAADI. J lost 6 bases, V lost 8 bases, and 5 bases had no gene match. The CDR3 loop reads CASWLAGGPNEQFF. DNA of the CDR3: TGCGCCAGCTGGCTAGCGGGGGGGCCCAATGAGCAGTTCTTC.

On this clone itself: The same CDR3 also results from other DNA sequences found in this sample. The chain combines TRBV7-6 with TRBJ1-2; D is possibly TRBD1 (5 bases). This CDR3 has 13 amino acids. Germline-derived CDR1 and CDR2 are SGHVS and FNYEAQ. V lost 5 bases and J lost 0, with 7 bases in between. The CDR3 loop reads CASSETANYGYTF. The CDR3 DNA reads TGTGCCAGCAGCGAGACAGCTAACTATGGCTACACCTTC.

The V call is TRBV10-3, the J call TRBJ2-1; D call uncertain. The germline gives CDR1 ENHRY, CDR2 SYGVKD. Trimming shortened V by 0 bases and J by 8 bases, and 14 bases separated the two germline ends. The CDR3 loop spans 15 amino acids. CDR3 residues: CAISESGIISDEQFF. The CDR3 coding sequence is TGTGCCATCAGTGAGTCGGGCATTATCTCCGATGAGCAGTTCTTC.

CDR3 DNA sequence: TGTGCCAGCTCACCCGTCCCGTCTCGCACAGATACGCAGTATTTT. Encoded protein: CASSPVPSRTDTQYF. V usage is TRBV18 and J usage is TRBJ2-3; no clear D. Trimming removed 3 bases at V and 1 base at J, with 11 bases between. The CDR3 sequence is 15 residues long. Germline V lookup: CDR1 KGHSH, CDR2 LQKENI.

For the CDR3, the DNA is TGTGCCAGCAGTCCCCAGGACAGTTATAATGGCTACACCTTC. Protein sequence: CASSPQDSYNGYTF. The chain combines TRBV28 with TRBJ1-2, with D possibly TRBD1 on 6 matching bases. Trimming left V 5 bases short and J 6 bases short, with 16 bases between. This CDR3 has 14 amino acids. Germline CDR1 and CDR2: MDHEN and SYDVKM.